This entry features one T cell receptor (beta chain) sequence. The V gene lost 2 bases and the J gene lost 10 bases, with 15 bases spanning the gap. The CDR3 consists of 13 residues. Germline CDR1 reads SGHDN; CDR2 reads FVKESK. These data belong to a study of CD8 T cells in Susac syndrome. Both CD4+ and CD8+ T cells were negatively isolated, and TEMRA cells underwent FACS enrichment. When the RNA was reverse transcribed, random hexamers were used with an input of 0.5 to 1 ug. Each CDR3 protein is one row after TCRdb ran MiXCR on the immunoSEQ multiplex PCR reads. The data show some 150,000 distinct CDR3 sequences, 94% seen once.

This chain joins TRBV14 and TRBJ2-7, with a possible D match to TRBD1 (6 bases). The sequence was collected from a human donor in good health. Sequencing was performed on CD4+ T cells from PBMCs. CDR3 sequence: CASSQSTGLRQYF. The CDR3 DNA follows: TGTGCCAGCAGCCAATCCACAGGGCTCCGCCAGTACTTC.